These 30 T cell receptor beta chains were sequenced from one sample in a study of T cell repertoires in cytomegalovirus infection. TCRdb called the reads again in MiXCR, with one record for every CDR3 protein. The sample holds 600,000 to 700,000 distinct CDR3 sequences, about 30% seen once. No antigen has been identified for these receptors. The source material was cultured PBMCs, sampled from culture after CMV antigen stimulation. These receptors came from a human donor in good health (CMV status not recorded). Some clones in this sample may be carry-over from other donors' samples.

In nucleotides, the CDR3 is TGTGCCAGCAGTGTAGGGACAAGCAATCAGCCCCAGCATTTT. Amino acid sequence: CASSVGTSNQPQHF. V gene TRBV2 combines with J gene TRBJ1-5; D might be TRBD1 (6 bases). Germline V gene data show CDR1 as SNHLY and CDR2 as FYNNEI. V was pared by 4 bases and J by 1 base, with 8 bases between. CDR3 size: 14 residues.

The chain employs TRBV6-2 or TRBV6-3 and TRBJ2-1, with 8 bases matching TRBD2. The V and J ends lost 5 bases and 9 bases, in that order; junction bases with no gene match: 6. This CDR3 is 13 amino acids long. Germline CDR1 is MNHEY and CDR2 is SVGEGT. The CDR3 nucleotides are TGTGCCAGCAGTCGGCCTAGCGGGCTTGAGCAGTTCTTC. Its translation: CASSRPSGLEQFF.

This clonotype was found once. The V call is TRBV11-3, the J call TRBJ2-5; the D is unclear. Trimming left V 4 bases short and J 2 bases short, with 8 bases between. The length of the CDR3 is 13 residues. CDR1 is SGHNT, CDR2 YENEEA, per germline. CDR3 bases: TGTGCCAGCAGCTCCGACGTTCAAGAGACCCAGTACTTC. Its protein is CASSSDVQETQYF.

The chain recombines TRBV5-3 with TRBJ2-1; 7 bases are a match to TRBD1. TRBV5-3 is identified as an open reading frame with a role that is uncertain. With 8 bases clipped from V and 7 bases from J, the junction kept 12 bases outside the gene matches. The CDR3 totals 14 residues. The CDR3 sequence: CASTLQGLSNEQFF. The CDR3, as DNA: TGTGCCAGCACTTTACAGGGGCTTTCAAATGAGCAGTTCTTC.

The chain employs TRBV7-6 and TRBJ2-5; the match to TRBD1 covers 12 bases. The CDR3 contains 16 residues. The junction had 11 bases not matched to a gene; V was cut back by 5 bases and J by 7 bases. Germline V gives CDR1 SGHVS, CDR2 FNYEAQ. The CDR3 DNA sequence: TGTGCCAGCAGCCGCTCCGGGACAGGGGGCGTGGGGACCCAGTACTTC. As protein: CASSRSGTGGVGTQYF.

The chain joins TRBV6-2 or TRBV6-3 to TRBJ2-2, with 9 bases fitting TRBD1. V was clipped by 2 bases and J by 6 bases; unmatched bases: 4. Germline loops: CDR1 MNHEY, CDR2 SVGEGT. The CDR3 sequence is 15 residues long. In DNA, the CDR3 is TGTGCCAGCAGTTACGGGACAGGGAGGTCCGGGGAGCTGTTTTTT. Amino acids: CASSYGTGRSGELFF.

This clonotype was recorded many times. CDR3 sequence: CASSIGTRETQYF. CDR3 DNA sequence: TGTGCCAGCAGCATCGGGACCCGTGAGACCCAGTACTTC. J is TRBJ2-5 and V is TRBV7-8; D is possibly TRBD1 or TRBD2 (5 bases each). This CDR3 spans 13 amino acids. CDR1 is SGHVS, CDR2 FQNEAQ, per germline. Trimming removed 5 bases from V and 5 bases from J, with 12 bases in between.

J is TRBJ2-1 and V is TRBV24-1, with D perhaps being TRBD1 or TRBD2 (5 bases each). V lost 9 bases and J 1 base, leaving 18 bases between the germline ends. Germline-derived CDR1 and CDR2 are KGHDR and SFDVKD. This CDR3 has 16 residues. CDR3 protein: CATGTQKDTSYNEQFF. CDR3 sequence (DNA): TGTGCCACCGGGACCCAGAAAGACACGTCCTACAATGAGCAGTTCTTC.

V is TRBV7-2 and J is TRBJ2-1; perhaps D is TRBD1 or TRBD2 (7 bases each). This CDR3 is 14 amino acids long. Germline CDR1 and CDR2: SGHTA and FQGNSA. Trimming cost V 1 base and J 10 bases, with 14 bases left between them. CDR3 in amino acids: CASSLEGRGGEQFF. The CDR3 nucleotides are TGTGCCAGCAGCTTAGAGGGCAGGGGGGGCGAGCAGTTCTTC.

This clonotype has just a few counts. The rearrangement joins TRBV7-8 to TRBJ1-3; perhaps TRBD1 as D (5 bases). Germline loops: CDR1 SGHVS, CDR2 FQNEAQ. The CDR3 is 18 amino acids. The V end was cut by 2 bases, the J end by 0 bases, with 17 bases between. The CDR3 is CASSLKGYQGYSGNTIYF. DNA for the CDR3: TGTGCCAGCAGCTTAAAGGGTTACCAGGGATACTCTGGAAACACCATATATTTT.

This clonotype was picked up a small number of times. The V gene is TRBV3-1, the J gene TRBJ1-6; D is unclear. Germline lookup yields CDR1 LGHDT and CDR2 YNNKEL (reference sequence). CDR3 length: 15 amino acids. The V end was cut by 10 bases, the J end by 8 bases, with 21 bases between. CDR3 loop: CATAREGGRDSPLHF. The DNA for the CDR3 is TGTGCCACCGCAAGGGAGGGTGGTCGGGATTCACCCCTCCACTTT.

The chain recombines TRBV7-6 with TRBJ2-7, with D uncertain. Germline-derived CDR1 and CDR2 are SGHVS and FNYEAQ. Trimming left V 5 bases short and J 2 bases short, with 10 bases between. The length of the CDR3 is 13 residues. The DNA of the CDR3 is TGTGCCAGCAGCCCCCGGCCAACCTACGAGCAGTACTTC. Its translation: CASSPRPTYEQYF.

This clonotype was counted at least ten times. An end of the junction differs from the germline gene, which may be a read error. The chain employs TRBV7-2 and TRBJ1-1; no clear D. This CDR3 region has 13 residues. The germline gives CDR1 SGHTA, CDR2 FQGNSA. CDR3 in DNA: TGCGCCAGCAGCTTGGAGGTGAACACTGAAGCTTTCTTT. Its translation is CASSLEVNTEAFF.

This clonotype was seen more than once but under ten times. This CDR3 is CASSGLAGEGETQYF. The CDR3, as DNA: TGTGCCAGCAGTGGGCTAGCGGGAGAGGGAGAGACCCAGTACTTC. The V gene is TRBV2, the J gene TRBJ2-5; TRBD2 matches 10 bases. The germline CDR1 and CDR2 sequences are SNHLY and FYNNEI. This CDR3 region has 15 residues. The trim removed 4 bases at V and 4 bases at J, leaving 6 bases unmatched. Full variable domain (rest looked up from reference TRBV2 and TRBJ2-5): EPEVTQTPSHQVTQMGQEVILRCVPISNHLYFYWYRQILGQKVEFLVSFYNNEISEKSEIFDDQFSVERPDGSNFTLKIRSTKLEDSAMYFCASSGLAGEGETQYFGPGTRLLVL.

There are a few counts of this clonotype. At one end, the junction sequence differs from germline, possibly due to a read error. The chain combines TRBV7-6 with TRBJ2-3; 11 bases are shared with TRBD2. CDR1 SGHVS and CDR2 FNYEAQ come from the germline V gene. This CDR3 is built from 16 residues. Written as DNA, the CDR3 is TGTGCCAGCAGCTCCCTAGCGGGGGGATACACAAATACGCAGTATTTT. This gives the protein CASSSLAGGYTNTQYF.

The chain recombines TRBV10-3 with TRBJ2-1; 13 bases match TRBD2. This CDR3 has 13 residues. The trim removed 9 bases at V and 6 bases at J, leaving 2 bases unmatched. Germline loops: CDR1 ENHRY, CDR2 SYGVKD. CDR3 sequence (DNA): TGTGCCATGGGGACTAGCGGGACCAATGAGCAGTTCTTC. It yields the protein CAMGTSGTNEQFF.

V and J are TRBV19 and TRBJ2-1, with TRBD2 matching 14 bases. The CDR3 runs to 15 residues. V was pared by 7 bases and J by 10 bases, with 9 bases of the junction left unmatched. Looked up from germline, CDR1 is LNHDA and CDR2 is SQIVND (reference sequence). The DNA of the CDR3 is TGTGCCAGTACTTCAAAGGGACTAGCGGGAGACGAGCAGTTCTTC. Translation: CASTSKGLAGDEQFF.

At least ten counts were recorded for this clonotype. The J gene is TRBJ1-4, the V gene TRBV7-8; possibly TRBD1 for D (5 bases). V shed 3 bases and J shed 8 bases, with 10 bases lying between them. Germline values: CDR1 SGHVS, CDR2 FQNEAQ. The length of the CDR3 is 13 residues. In nucleotides, the CDR3 is TGTGCCAGCAGCTTTAGGGGCCCCGAAAAACTGTTTTTT. Its translation: CASSFRGPEKLFF.

This clonotype was counted ten times or more. J is TRBJ1-5 and V is TRBV7-8; 7 bases map to TRBD1. V dropped 2 bases and J dropped 4; count of bases not matched to a gene: 5. The CDR3 is 15 residues long. Germline V gives CDR1 SGHVS, CDR2 FQNEAQ. Here the CDR3 DNA reads TGTGCCAGCAGCTTAACGACAGGGATGAATCAGCCCCAGCATTTT. Protein product: CASSLTTGMNQPQHF. Looking up the rest from reference TRBV7-8 and TRBJ1-5 gives the full variable domain: GAGVSQSPRYKVAKRGQDVALRCDPISGHVSLFWYQQALGQGPEFLTYFQNEAQLDKSGLPSDRFFAERPEGSVSTLKIQRTQQEDSAVYLCASSLTTGMNQPQHFGDGTRLSIL.

The rearrangement uses TRBV5-1 and TRBJ2-5; D is perhaps TRBD1 (5 bases). Trimming shortened V by 1 base and J by 5 bases, and 12 bases separated the two germline ends. Germline V CDR1 and CDR2: SGHRS, YFSETQ. The CDR3 loop spans 14 amino acids. The CDR3 region has the DNA TGCGCCAGCAGCTTGATGGGGCTGCTCGAGACCCAGTACTTC. It specifies CASSLMGLLETQYF.

This clonotype has a single count. The DNA for the CDR3 is TGCAGTGCTAGGGGGGGGATAGGGGCCAGGCAGTACTTC. This codes for CSARGGIGARQYF. The chain has TRBV20-1 and TRBJ2-7; 7 positions match TRBD2. J lost 9 bases, V lost 3 bases, and 11 bases had no gene match. The CDR3 is 13 amino acids. Germline CDR1 and CDR2: DFQATT and SNEGSKA (reference sequence).

V is TRBV2 and J is TRBJ1-6; no clear D gene. This CDR3 is built from 13 residues. In germline, CDR1 is SNHLY, CDR2 FYNNEI. V lost 3 bases, J lost 10 bases, and 10 bases lay in between. The CDR3 DNA sequence: TGTGCCAGCAGTGAGGAACACCGCTCACCCCTCCACTTT. Translated, it gives CASSEEHRSPLHF.

The gene calls are TRBV11-2 and TRBJ2-7, with a weak D call TRBD1 (6 bases). In germline, CDR1 is SGHAT, CDR2 FQNNGV. The CDR3 extends over 15 amino acids. Trimming left V 5 bases short and J 2 bases short, with 16 bases between. The CDR3 spells CASSPAWGPAYEQYF. The CDR3 DNA follows: TGTGCCAGCAGCCCGGCATGGGGGCCTGCCTACGAGCAGTACTTC.

V gene TRBV6-2 or TRBV6-3 combines with J gene TRBJ2-2; 9 bases are a match to TRBD1. Looked up from germline, CDR1 is MNHEY and CDR2 is SVGEGT. The CDR3 is 15 residues long. Unmatched junction bases numbered 7, after V lost 5 bases and J lost 6 bases. CDR3 amino acids: CASSKTGGSAGELFF. CDR3 coding DNA: TGTGCCAGCAGTAAAACAGGGGGCTCCGCCGGGGAGCTGTTTTTT.

This clonotype has only a few counts. V and J are TRBV18 and TRBJ2-5, with a tentative D call TRBD1 (5 bases). Trimming pared 3 bases from V and 3 bases from J, leaving 11 bases between. The CDR3 has 14 residues. Germline loops: CDR1 KGHSH, CDR2 LQKENI. The DNA for the CDR3 is TGTGCCAGCTCACCGAGGCAGGGCGAAGAGACCCAGTACTTC. Translation: CASSPRQGEETQYF.

J is TRBJ2-1 and V is TRBV24-1; possibly TRBD1 for D (5 bases). V lost 2 bases and J lost 7, with 23 bases in between. Germline V gives CDR1 KGHDR, CDR2 SFDVKD. The length of the CDR3 is 18 residues. The CDR3 sequence is CATSDSLGAGVYSNEQFF. DNA of the CDR3: TGTGCCACCAGTGATTCTCTTGGGGCCGGCGTATATAGTAATGAGCAGTTCTTC.

CDR3 in DNA: TGTGCCAGCAGTTCTAGCGGGGGATGGGCGAAGACCCAGTACTTC. Translated: CASSSSGGWAKTQYF. This chain joins TRBV28 and TRBJ2-5, with 10 bases aligning to TRBD2. Germline assignment: CDR1 MDHEN and CDR2 SYDVKM. This CDR3 has 15 amino acids. V shed 4 bases and J 6 bases; nucleotides not matched to a gene: 8.

The chain is built from TRBV6-2 or TRBV6-3 and TRBJ2-7; 7 bases are shared with TRBD1. The V segment lost 5 bases and the J segment 3 bases; nucleotides outside the gene matches: 1. CDR1 is MNHEY, CDR2 SVGEGT, per germline. This CDR3 has 12 residues. The CDR3 region is CASSGQVYEQYF. For the CDR3, the DNA is TGTGCCAGCAGTGGACAGGTCTACGAGCAGTACTTC.

This clonotype came up a few times. This chain links TRBV5-1 with TRBJ2-1; TRBD1 matches 8 bases. This CDR3 region has 14 residues. Unmatched junction bases numbered 5, after V lost 5 bases and J lost 4 bases. The germline V gene has CDR1 SGHRS and CDR2 YFSETQ. The CDR3 loop is CASRRDRSYNEQFF. In DNA, the CDR3 is TGCGCCAGCAGAAGGGACAGGTCTTACAATGAGCAGTTCTTC.

The rearrangement links TRBV11-2 to TRBJ1-6; 9 positions match TRBD1. With V trimmed by 4 bases and J by 9 bases, 7 bases remained unmatched. Germline-derived CDR1 and CDR2 are SGHAT and FQNNGV. The length of the CDR3 is 15 residues. DNA of the CDR3: TGTGCCAGCAGCTCGAGACAGGGGGTTTTTTCACCCCTCCACTTT. Residues: CASSSRQGVFSPLHF.